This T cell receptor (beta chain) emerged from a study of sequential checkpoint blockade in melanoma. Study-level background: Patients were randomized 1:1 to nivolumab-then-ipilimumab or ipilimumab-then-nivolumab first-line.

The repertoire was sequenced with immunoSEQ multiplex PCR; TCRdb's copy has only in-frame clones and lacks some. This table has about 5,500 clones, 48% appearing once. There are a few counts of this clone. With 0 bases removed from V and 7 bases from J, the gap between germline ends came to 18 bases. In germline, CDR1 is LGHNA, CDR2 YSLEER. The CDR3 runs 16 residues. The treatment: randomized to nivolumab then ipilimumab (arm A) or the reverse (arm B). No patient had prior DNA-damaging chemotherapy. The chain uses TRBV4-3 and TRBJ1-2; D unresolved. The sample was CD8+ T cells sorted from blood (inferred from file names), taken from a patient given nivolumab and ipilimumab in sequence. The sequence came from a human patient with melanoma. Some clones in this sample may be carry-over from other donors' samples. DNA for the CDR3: TGCGCCAGCAGCCAAGATTCGGGAGTCAGTGCAGTTGGCTACACCTTC. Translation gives CASSQDSGVSAVGYTF.